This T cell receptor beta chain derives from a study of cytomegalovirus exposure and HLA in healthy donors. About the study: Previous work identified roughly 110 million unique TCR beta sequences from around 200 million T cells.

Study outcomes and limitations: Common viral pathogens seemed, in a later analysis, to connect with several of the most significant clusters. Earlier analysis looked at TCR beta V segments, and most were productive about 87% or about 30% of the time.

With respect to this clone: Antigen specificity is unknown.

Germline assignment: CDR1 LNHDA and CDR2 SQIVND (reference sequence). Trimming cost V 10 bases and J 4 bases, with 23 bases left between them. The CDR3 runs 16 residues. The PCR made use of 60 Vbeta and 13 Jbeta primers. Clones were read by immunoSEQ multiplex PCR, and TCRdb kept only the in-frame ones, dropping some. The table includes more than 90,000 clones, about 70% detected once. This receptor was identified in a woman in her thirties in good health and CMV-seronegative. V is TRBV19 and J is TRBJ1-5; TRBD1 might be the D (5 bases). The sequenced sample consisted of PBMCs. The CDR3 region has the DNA TGTGCCACGAATCGGGCACAGGCCTTCCTTAATCAGCCCCAGCATTTT. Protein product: CATNRAQAFLNQPQHF. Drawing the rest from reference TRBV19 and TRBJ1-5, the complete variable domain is DGGITQSPKYLFRKEGQNVTLSCEQNLNHDAMYWYRQDPGQGLRLIYYSQIVNDFQKGDIAEGYSVSREKKESFPLTVTSAQKNPTAFYLCATNRAQAFLNQPQHFGDGTRLSIL.